These 5 T cell receptor beta chains were sequenced from one sample in a study of blood T cell repertoires in COVID-19. The protocol was immunoSEQ multiplex PCR, while the TCRdb copy is restricted to in-frame clones and leaves out a portion. The data show 95,000 to 150,000 clones, about 79% seen once. Specimen: peripheral blood. The receptors here all came from a woman in her sixties or seventies with acute or convalescent COVID-19.

The V and J genes are TRBV7-2 and TRBJ2-7, with TRBD1 identical over 9 bases. The CDR3 covers 16 residues. Per germline, CDR1 SGHTA and CDR2 FQGNSA. The V and J ends lost 2 bases and 2 bases, in that order; junction bases with no gene match: 7. The CDR3 loop is CASSLSGTGIPYEQYF. The CDR3 DNA sequence: TGTGCCAGCAGCTTATCTGGGACAGGGATACCCTACGAGCAGTACTTC.

The chain joins TRBV30 to TRBJ1-4; D unresolved. Germline V gene lookup returns CDR1 GTSNPN and CDR2 SVGIG (reference sequence). The V and J ends lost 6 bases and 8 bases respectively, with 22 bases between them. CDR3 length equals 15 residues. The CDR3 region is CACQRRSYQGEKLFF. The CDR3 DNA follows: TGTGCCTGTCAACGGAGGTCCTACCAAGGGGAAAAACTGTTTTTT.

This chain connects TRBV11-2 to TRBJ1-5, with D perhaps TRBD1 (5 bases). The CDR3 loop spans 14 amino acids. Germline CDR1 is SGHAT and CDR2 is FQNNGV. V was clipped by 6 bases and J by 5 bases, with 14 bases between them. The DNA for the CDR3 is TGTGCCAGCAGTGCTAGGGCGGGGGATCAGCCCCAGCATTTT. Translating gives CASSARAGDQPQHF.

This rearrangement joins TRBV27 to TRBJ2-3, with 13 bases lining up with TRBD2. With 6 bases clipped from V and 4 bases from J, the junction kept 10 bases outside the gene matches. From germline, CDR1 is MNHEY and CDR2 SMNVEV (reference sequence). CDR3 size: 17 residues. For the CDR3, the DNA is TGTGCCAGCAGGGAATTAACTAGCGGGGGGGCCTCAGATACGCAGTATTTT. Translated, it gives CASRELTSGGASDTQYF.

CDR3 in amino acids: CASSRTSGATDTQYF. In DNA, the CDR3 is TGTGCCAGCAGTCGGACTAGCGGAGCAACAGATACGCAGTATTTT. The rearrangement uses TRBV6-2 or TRBV6-3 and TRBJ2-3; 10 bases are shared with TRBD2. V trimming: 5 bases; J trimming: 3 bases; junction bases outside the gene matches: 5. CDR1 and CDR2 from the germline V gene are MNHEY and SVGEGT. This CDR3 contains 15 residues.